The rows below give T cell receptor beta chains drawn from one sample of a study of CD8+CD57+ T cells in acquired aplastic anemia. One entry per CDR3 protein, called by TCRdb with MiXCR from the reads. The table has fewer than 250,000 distinct CDR3 sequences, roughly half seen once; the top ten hold 7.8%. Sequenced: sorted CD4+, CD8+, or CD8+CD57+ T cells (not recorded which) from PBMCs. These receptors were collected from a human donor with aplastic anemia. Each CDR3 is given without its conserved first and last residue. Expanded clones get a size class; other rows say once, few or many, or leave the size out.

-,11,TRBV7-2,ASSLEEGGGYT
-,13,TRBV4-2,ASSQETGGHQPQH
many,12,TRBV7-6,ASSATSGLAEQY
-,13,TRBV10-3,AIGTWTSGDYEQY
-,10,TRBV7-9,AHEGQSTEAF
-,13,TRBV7-9,ASSPTSGGYNEQF
-,13,TRBV6-1,ASSTARGDEETQY
few,14,TRBV3-1,ASSLRVRSGANVLT
once,9,TRBV7-2,ASSWLETQY
many,13,TRBV19,ASSIVSNSNQPQH
-,12,TRBV24-1,ASSQRGDSYEQY
-,11,TRBV10-2,ASSEAGVRGYT
-,9,TRBV15,ATHGQETQY
-,11,TRBV7-9,ASSTHSNQPQH
many,13,TRBV20-1,SVYQGPDANQPQH
-,11,TRBV18,ASSPTAISEQC
-,13,TRBV4-3,ASSQDEDPYNEQF
many,12,TRBV6-5,ASSYGQGRGELF
-,11,TRBV6-2/TRBV6-3,ASSFRRQETQY
-,12,TRBV5-1,AISLRDRNYEQY